This T cell receptor beta chain was identified in a study of neoadjuvant nivolumab and ipilimumab in lung cancer. V was clipped by 0 bases and J by 4 bases, with 15 bases between them. This CDR3 contains 15 residues. CDR1 GTSNPN and CDR2 SVGIG come from the germline V gene (reference sequence). Produced via immunoSEQ multiplex PCR; TCRdb's table is partial and in-frame only. The sample records about 26,000 clones, 80% to 85% being singletons. The chain uses TRBV30 and TRBJ1-1, with D hard to call. Sequencing was performed on tumor tissue, taken after neoadjuvant nivolumab, alone or with ipilimumab, at or shortly before surgery. The receptor was derived from an adult with non-small cell lung cancer. The CDR3 reads CAWSVVLDRSTEAFF. The CDR3 region has the DNA TGTGCCTGGAGTGTAGTCCTGGATCGGTCCACTGAAGCTTTCTTT.